A selection of T cell receptor beta chains follows, all from one sample in a study of T cell responses to AZD1222 COVID-19 vaccine. Data came from immunoSEQ multiplex PCR; TCRdb stores just in-frame clones and leaves some out. The repertoire holds about 120,000 clones, with 80% to 90% as singletons. Source: peripheral blood, taken on day 0 of AZD1222 vaccination. The receptors originated from an adult in good health. The CDR3 runs from the conserved cysteine through the conserved F or W. D genes are given only for firm matches. Part of the rows lack a size; the others show once, few, many or a class for expanded clones.

TRBV19,.,TRBD1,TRBJ1-1,TGTGCCAGTAGTATAGCAACCGCGGGACAGGGGTACTCTGAAGCTTTCTTT,CASSIATAGQGYSEAFF
TRBV13,.,.,TRBJ1-4,TGTGCCAGCAGCTTAGCTCAGGATAATGAAAAACTGTTTTTT,CASSLAQDNEKLFF
TRBV11-2,.,TRBD1,TRBJ1-4,TGTGCCAGCAGCTCGGTCACAGGGGGCCTAGGTGAAAAACTGTTTTTT,CASSSVTGGLGEKLFF
TRBV14,.,.,TRBJ2-7,TGTGCCAGCAGCACAGGGTACGAGCAGTACTTC,CASSTGYEQYF
TRBV10-3,once,.,TRBJ2-7,TGTGCCATCAGAGGTAGTTCCTACGAGCAGTACTTC,CAIRGSSYEQYF
TRBV18,.,TRBD2,TRBJ2-7,TGTGCCAGCTCACCACCGATCCGGGAGGGATACGAGCAGTACTTC,CASSPPIREGYEQYF
TRBV9,.,.,TRBJ2-4,TGTGCCAGCAGCGTAGGGGGGGCAAACATTCAGTACTTC,CASSVGGANIQYF
TRBV9,once,.,TRBJ2-1,TGTGCCAGCAGCCAGACGGAGTACAATGAGCAGTTCTTC,CASSQTEYNEQFF
TRBV3-1/TRBV3-2,.,TRBD2,TRBJ2-3,TGTGCCAGCAGCCCCCGGACTAGGGGTTTCGCAGATACGCAGTATTTT,CASSPRTRGFADTQYF
TRBV7-9,.,TRBD1,TRBJ1-6,TGTGCCAGCAGCTTAAACAGGGGGACCCCCCTCCACTTT,CASSLNRGTPLHF
TRBV6-5,once,TRBD2,TRBJ2-2,TGTGCGAGTGGCCGGGAGGGCCTCGGGATCGGGGAGCTGTTTTTT,CASGREGLGIGELFF
TRBV3-1/TRBV3-2,once,.,TRBJ2-1,TGTGCCAGCAGCCCGAGCGGGCTATCCTACAATGAGCAGTTCTTC,CASSPSGLSYNEQFF
TRBV4-1,.,.,TRBJ2-7,TGCGCCAGCAGCCAAGTTCAGGGGAACTACGAGCAGTACTTC,CASSQVQGNYEQYF
TRBV6-5,.,TRBD1,TRBJ1-1,TGTGCCAGCCTGGGACAGATGAACACTGAAGCTTTCTTT,CASLGQMNTEAFF
TRBV24-1,.,.,TRBJ2-7,TGTGCCACCAGTGATTTGCGTGGCTACGAGCAGTACTTC,CATSDLRGYEQYF
TRBV18,.,TRBD1,TRBJ2-2,TGTGCCAGCTCACTGGGGACAGGAGATAACACCGGGGAGCTGTTTTTT,CASSLGTGDNTGELFF
TRBV5-1,.,TRBD1,TRBJ2-5,TGCGCCAGCAGCCGTATGGGACAGAACCAAGAGACCCAGTACTTC,CASSRMGQNQETQYF
TRBV27,.,.,TRBJ2-7,TGTGCCAGCAGTTCCGCTGGGGGGTTCTCCTACGAGCAGTACTTC,CASSSAGGFSYEQYF
TRBV6-2/TRBV6-3,.,.,TRBJ2-3,TGTGCCAGCAGTTATGTGGCAGATACGCAGTATTTT,CASSYVADTQYF
TRBV28,.,TRBD1,TRBJ1-1,TGTGCCAGCAGTCCAATCGAGACAGGGTCGGGAGCTTTCTTT,CASSPIETGSGAFF
TRBV6-5,.,.,TRBJ1-5,TGTGCCAGCAGCGACAGCTTCAATCAGCCCCAGCATTTT,CASSDSFNQPQHF
TRBV5-1,once,TRBD1,TRBJ2-7,TGCGCCAGCAGGCGCGGGACAGGGCCCTACGAGCAGTACTTC,CASRRGTGPYEQYF
TRBV24-1,.,.,TRBJ2-7,TGTGCCACCAGTGACTACAGAAGCTCCTACGAGCAGTACTTC,CATSDYRSSYEQYF
TRBV3-1/TRBV3-2,.,TRBD1,TRBJ1-2,TGTGCCAGCAGCCAAGAAGGGACAGGGGCTAACTATGGCTACACCTTC,CASSQEGTGANYGYTF
TRBV27,.,TRBD1,TRBJ1-4,TGTGCCAGCAGCTGGGGACAGGGGAATGAAAAACTGTTTTTT,CASSWGQGNEKLFF
TRBV5-1,once,.,TRBJ1-1,TGCGCCAGCAGCCCGACAGCTTTGGCCACTGAAGCTTTCTTT,CASSPTALATEAFF
TRBV3-1/TRBV3-2,.,.,TRBJ2-5,TGTGCCAGCAGCCGAGGCTACTCTTATGAAGAGACCCAGTACTTC,CASSRGYSYEETQYF
TRBV19,.,.,TRBJ1-4,TGTGCCACACAAGACCTATCTGGGGCTGTTAATGAAAAACTGTTTTTT,CATQDLSGAVNEKLFF
TRBV2,.,.,TRBJ1-2,TGTGCCTGCTCCGGGACGGAGGCCTCCGTCTATGGCTACACCTTC,CACSGTEASVYGYTF
TRBV11-2,.,TRBD2,TRBJ2-1,TGTGCCAGCAGCCTAGCGGAGGACAATGAGCAGTTCTTC,CASSLAEDNEQFF
TRBV10-3,.,.,TRBJ2-4,TGTGCCATTAGAGACCTAGCCAAAAACATTCAGTACTTC,CAIRDLAKNIQYF
TRBV24-1,.,TRBD1,TRBJ2-7,TGTGCCACCAGTGATGGACAGGGTGACAGTTTGTGGGCCTACTACGAGCAGTACTTC,CATSDGQGDSLWAYYEQYF
TRBV4-3,once,TRBD1,TRBJ1-4,TGCGCCAGCAGTCACTTAGGGAGGGGGCATGAAAAACTGTTTTTT,CASSHLGRGHEKLFF
TRBV9,.,TRBD2,TRBJ2-7,TGTGCCAGCAGCGGAGCGGGAGAGGGCTACGAGCAGTACTTC,CASSGAGEGYEQYF
TRBV5-6,.,.,TRBJ1-2,TGTGCCAGCAGCTTGACAGCCGTTGTTGCCGGCTACACCTTC,CASSLTAVVAGYTF
TRBV28,.,.,TRBJ2-5,TGTGCCAGGAGCACCCGGACTATGTTTATATTTGATGAGACCCAGTACTTC,CARSTRTMFIFDETQYF
TRBV5-8,.,.,TRBJ1-5,TGTGCCAGCAACACAGTGGGGGGGGACAATCAGCCCCAGCATTTT,CASNTVGGDNQPQHF
TRBV24-1,.,TRBD1,TRBJ2-1,TGTGCCACCAGCGTCTCCGGGACAGGGGTTTCGGATGAGCAGTTCTTC,CATSVSGTGVSDEQFF
TRBV7-9,.,.,TRBJ2-7,TGTGCCAGCAGTGCCGGCGGGTCCTCCTACGAGCAGTACTTC,CASSAGGSSYEQYF
TRBV21-1,.,.,TRBJ1-3,TGTGCCAGCAGCAAAGGTGGCTGGTACACCATATATTTT,CASSKGGWYTIYF
TRBV19,once,.,TRBJ1-1,TGTGCCAGTAGTCTAGCGGGGGGCACAGCTTTCTTT,CASSLAGGTAFF